Following are 18 T cell receptor beta chains from one sample sequenced in a study of T-cell memory formation after mild COVID-19. TCRdb redid the calling of the 5' RACE reads with MiXCR, one entry per CDR3 protein. The sample has just under 150,000 distinct CDR3 sequences; about 5.5% are singletons. The sequenced material came from PBMCs or a T cell subset sorted from them (not recorded which). All receptors come from an adult woman who had mild COVID-19 (a few samples of this study predate the infection). Cell type and time point are not known.

The rearrangement joins TRBV4-2 to TRBJ2-5; tentative D call: TRBD1 (5 bases). Looked up from germline, CDR1 is LGHNA and CDR2 is YNFKEQ. V was clipped by 1 base and J by 0 bases, with 6 bases between them. This CDR3 comprises 14 residues. In DNA form, the CDR3 reads TGTGCCAGCAGCCAAGGGGGCGACCAAGAGACCCAGTACTTC. It codes for CASSQGGDQETQYF.

The chain links TRBV6-5 to TRBJ2-2; D is undetermined. Per the germline V gene, CDR1 is MNHEY and CDR2 is SVGAGI. There are 16 residues in the CDR3. V was pared by 8 bases and J by 0 bases, with 16 bases between. As DNA, the CDR3 is TGTGCCAGCGGTTTCCTGAGGCAGTCGAACACCGGGGAGCTGTTTTTT. Translation: CASGFLRQSNTGELFF.

This clonotype turned up a few times. The chain recombines TRBV5-1 with TRBJ1-1, with D possibly matching TRBD1 (6 bases). The CDR3 length is 14 residues. V was clipped by 0 bases and J by 8 bases, with 14 bases between them. Per the germline V gene, CDR1 is SGHRS and CDR2 is YFSETQ. For the CDR3, the DNA is TGCGCCAGCAGCTTGGAGGGACACACAAACGAAGCTTTCTTT. This codes for CASSLEGHTNEAFF.

This clonotype occurred a few times. CDR3 coding DNA: TGCGCCAGCAGCGTATACGGACTAGTCTCAGATACGCAGTATTTT. This encodes CASSVYGLVSDTQYF. The chain is built from TRBV5-1 and TRBJ2-3, with TRBD2 identical over 7 bases. V shed 4 bases, J shed 4 bases, and the junction held 9 bases outside the gene matches. CDR3 length: 15 amino acids. Germline V gene sequence: CDR1 SGHRS, CDR2 YFSETQ.

The chain links TRBV4-2 to TRBJ2-7; TRBD2 matches at 10 bases. The CDR3 totals 16 residues. V lost 0 bases and J lost 5; bases outside the gene matches: 7. Germline CDR1 is LGHNA and CDR2 is YNFKEQ. CDR3 nucleotide sequence: TGTGCCAGCAGCCAAGATCCTAGCGGGAGCTTAAACGAGCAGTACTTC. This codes for CASSQDPSGSLNEQYF.

This clonotype was counted ten times or more. The V call is TRBV7-9, the J call TRBJ2-5; possibly TRBD2 for D (5 bases). The V end lost 5 bases, the J end lost 5 bases, and 18 bases lay between the germline ends. Germline CDR1 is SEHNR and CDR2 is FQNEAQ (reference sequence). This CDR3 contains 15 residues. CDR3 sequence: CASSTQASGEETQYF. The CDR3 bases are TGTGCCAGCAGCACTCAGGCCTCCGGGGAGGAGACCCAGTACTTC.

This clonotype was found a few times. The CDR3 region is CASTYMGNSRAYNEQFF. CDR3 nucleotide sequence: TGTGCCAGCACCTATATGGGGAATAGCAGGGCCTACAATGAGCAGTTCTTC. This rearrangement joins TRBV27 to TRBJ2-1; possible D gene TRBD1, 5 bases. Per the germline V gene, CDR1 is MNHEY and CDR2 is SMNVEV (reference sequence). The CDR3 contains 17 residues. The germline V and J ends were trimmed by 7 bases and 2 bases, with 21 bases remaining between them.

The chain carries TRBV20-1 and TRBJ2-7; 7 nucleotides match TRBD2. This CDR3 is built from 16 residues. Germline V CDR1 and CDR2: DFQATT, SNEGSKA (reference sequence). V lost 1 base to trimming and J lost 0 bases; unmatched junction nucleotides: 9. CDR3 in DNA: TGCAGTGCTAGAGGGGGCCTGACTAGCAACTCCTACGAGCAGTACTTC. It is translated as CSARGGLTSNSYEQYF.

The chain links TRBV21-1 to TRBJ2-5; the table names TRBD1, a call not compared with the DNA. TRBV21-1 constitutes a pseudogene. This CDR3 has 15 amino acids. Here the CDR3 DNA reads TGTGCCAGCAGCAAGGCTGGGCGAAGGGAAGAGACCCAGTACTTC. Protein product: CASSKAGRREETQYF.

Ten or more counts support this clonotype. The chain combines TRBV10-3 with TRBJ2-7, with 15 bases aligning to TRBD2. Germline loops: CDR1 ENHRY, CDR2 SYGVKD. Trimming took 2 bases from V and 4 from J; bases not matched to a gene: 12. This CDR3 contains 19 residues. CDR3 sequence: CAISEGLAGGQSKNYEQYF. The CDR3 region has the DNA TGTGCCATCAGTGAGGGACTAGCGGGGGGGCAATCCAAAAATTACGAGCAGTACTTC.

This clonotype was counted at least ten times. The V gene is TRBV5-1, the J gene TRBJ2-6, with D unclear. The germline V gene encodes CDR1 SGHRS and CDR2 YFSETQ. This CDR3 region has 15 residues. V shed 0 bases and J shed 0 bases, with 4 bases lying between them. CDR3 sequence: CASSLAGSGANVLTF. For the CDR3, the DNA is TGCGCCAGCAGCTTGGCCGGCTCTGGGGCCAACGTCCTGACTTTC.

This chain uses TRBV20-1 with TRBJ2-3; 7 bases are shared with TRBD2. Germline V gives CDR1 DFQATT, CDR2 SNEGSKA (reference sequence). The CDR3 covers 17 residues. The junction had 15 bases not matched to a gene; V was cut back by 6 bases and J by 0 bases. This CDR3 is CSAPPPAGLTSTDTQYF. CDR3 in DNA: TGCAGTGCCCCGCCCCCAGCGGGACTAACTAGCACAGATACGCAGTATTTT.

V and J are TRBV25-1 and TRBJ2-2, with D hard to call. Looked up from germline, CDR1 is MGHDK and CDR2 is SYGVNS. CDR3 length equals 13 residues. Trimming left V 4 bases short and J 6 bases short, with 9 bases between. DNA for the CDR3: TGTGCCAGCAGTGCCAGTATGGCCGGGGAGCTGTTTTTT. This translates into CASSASMAGELFF.

This clonotype was counted ten times or more. The chain has TRBV7-2 and TRBJ2-7; D is uncertain. Germline V gene sequence: CDR1 SGHTA, CDR2 FQGNSA. The CDR3 sequence is 12 residues long. V was trimmed by 1 base and J by 9 bases, leaving 10 bases between them. The CDR3 sequence is CASSLVLATQYF. The CDR3 DNA reads TGTGCCAGCAGCTTAGTTTTGGCGACGCAGTACTTC.

This clonotype was counted between two and nine times. This chain joins TRBV18 and TRBJ2-6; no clear D. V was pared by 8 bases and J by 8 bases, with 10 bases between. The CDR3 is 12 amino acids. Per germline, CDR1 KGHSH and CDR2 LQKENI. This CDR3 is CASDSATNVLTF. The CDR3 nucleotides read TGTGCCAGCGACTCTGCGACCAACGTCCTGACTTTC.

DNA for the CDR3: TGTGCCAGCAGTTACTCCCCGGGGGGAGCCAAAAACATTCAGTACTTC. It yields the protein CASSYSPGGAKNIQYF. The chain is built from TRBV6-5 and TRBJ2-4; 7 positions agree with TRBD2. This CDR3 has 16 residues. V was pared by 0 bases and J by 0 bases, with 2 bases of the junction left unmatched. Germline V CDR1 and CDR2: MNHEY, SVGAGI.

The chain employs TRBV5-1 and TRBJ1-2; tentative D call: TRBD1 (5 bases). Germline V gives CDR1 SGHRS, CDR2 YFSETQ. Trimming shortened V by 2 bases and J by 2 bases, and 10 bases separated the two germline ends. CDR3 length equals 14 residues. DNA for the CDR3: TGCGCCAGCAGCTTTTTGACAGAGAACTATGGCTACACCTTC. This codes for CASSFLTENYGYTF.

The rearrangement links TRBV18 to TRBJ2-7; 9 nucleotides agree with TRBD1. Germline CDR1 and CDR2: KGHSH and LQKENI. This CDR3 has 16 amino acids. V lost 1 base and J lost 3; bases outside the gene matches: 7. Here the CDR3 DNA reads TGTGCCAGCTCACCACTCCCGGGACAGGGTAACTACGAGCAGTACTTC. This translates into CASSPLPGQGNYEQYF.